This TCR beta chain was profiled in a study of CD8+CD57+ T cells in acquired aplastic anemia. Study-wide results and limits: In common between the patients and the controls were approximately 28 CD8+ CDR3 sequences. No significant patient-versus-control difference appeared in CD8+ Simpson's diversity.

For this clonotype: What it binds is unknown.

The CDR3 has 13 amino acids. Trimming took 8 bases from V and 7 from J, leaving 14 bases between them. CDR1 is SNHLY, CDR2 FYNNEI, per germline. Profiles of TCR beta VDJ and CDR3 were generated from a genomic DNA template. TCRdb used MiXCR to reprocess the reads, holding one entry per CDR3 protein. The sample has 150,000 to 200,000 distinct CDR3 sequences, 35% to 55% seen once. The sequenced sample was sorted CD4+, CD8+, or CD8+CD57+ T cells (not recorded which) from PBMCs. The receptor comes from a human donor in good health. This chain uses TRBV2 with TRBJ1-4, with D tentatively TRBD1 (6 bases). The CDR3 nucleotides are TGTGCCAGCGGCGGGACATCGGGTGAAAAACTGTTTTTT. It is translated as CASGGTSGEKLFF.